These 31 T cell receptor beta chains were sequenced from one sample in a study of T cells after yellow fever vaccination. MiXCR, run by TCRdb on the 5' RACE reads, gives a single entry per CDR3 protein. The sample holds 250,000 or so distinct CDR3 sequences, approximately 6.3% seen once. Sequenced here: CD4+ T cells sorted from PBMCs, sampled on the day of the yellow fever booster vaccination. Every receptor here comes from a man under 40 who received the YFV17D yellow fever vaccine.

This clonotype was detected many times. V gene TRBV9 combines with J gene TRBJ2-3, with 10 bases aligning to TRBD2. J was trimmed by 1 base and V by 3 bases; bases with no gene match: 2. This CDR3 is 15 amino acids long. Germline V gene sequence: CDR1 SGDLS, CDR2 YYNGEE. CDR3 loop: CASSGLAGRTDTQYF. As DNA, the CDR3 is TGTGCCAGCAGCGGACTAGCGGGCCGCACAGATACGCAGTATTTT.

This chain's CDR3 is CASSQVGTWYF. The CDR3 bases are TGTGCCAGCAGCCAAGTTGGCACATGGTACTTC. The rearrangement links TRBV3-1 to TRBJ2-5; D unresolved. The V end was cut by 1 base, the J end by 13 bases, with 10 bases between. This CDR3 has 11 amino acids. Per the germline V gene, CDR1 is LGHDT and CDR2 is YNNKEL (reference sequence).

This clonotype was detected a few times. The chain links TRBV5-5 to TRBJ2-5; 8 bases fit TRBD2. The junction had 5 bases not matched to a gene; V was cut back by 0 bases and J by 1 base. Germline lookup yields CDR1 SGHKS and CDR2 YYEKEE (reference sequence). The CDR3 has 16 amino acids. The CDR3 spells CASSLALAGPQETQYF. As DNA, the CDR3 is TGTGCCAGCAGCTTGGCCCTAGCGGGTCCCCAAGAGACCCAGTACTTC. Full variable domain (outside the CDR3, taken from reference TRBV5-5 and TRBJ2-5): DAGVTQSPTHLIKTRGQQVTLRCSPISGHKSVSWYQQVLGQGPQFIFQYYEKEERGRGNFPDRFSARQFPNYSSELNVNALLLGDSALYLCASSLALAGPQETQYFGPGTRLLVL.

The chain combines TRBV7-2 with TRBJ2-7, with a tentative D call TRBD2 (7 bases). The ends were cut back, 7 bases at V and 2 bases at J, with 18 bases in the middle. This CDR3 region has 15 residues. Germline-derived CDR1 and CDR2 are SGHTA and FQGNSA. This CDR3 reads CASNWAEGGTYEQYF. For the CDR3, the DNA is TGTGCCAGCAATTGGGCGGAGGGGGGGACCTACGAGCAGTACTTC.

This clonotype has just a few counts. CDR3 DNA: TGTGCCACCAGTGAGCCAGACTTGAGGATGGAGGAGACCCAGTACTTC. It translates to CATSEPDLRMEETQYF. V is TRBV24-1 and J is TRBJ2-5; D gene unclear. This CDR3 has 16 amino acids. V gave up 4 bases and J gave up 5 bases, with 19 bases separating them. CDR1 is KGHDR and CDR2 is SFDVKD in the germline V gene.

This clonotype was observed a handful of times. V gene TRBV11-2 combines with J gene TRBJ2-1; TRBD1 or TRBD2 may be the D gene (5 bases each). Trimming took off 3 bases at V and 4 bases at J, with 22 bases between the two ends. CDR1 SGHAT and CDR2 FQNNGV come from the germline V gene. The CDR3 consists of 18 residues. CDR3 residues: CASSFGQGVGKLYNEQFF. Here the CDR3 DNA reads TGTGCCAGCAGCTTTGGTCAGGGAGTAGGCAAACTATACAATGAGCAGTTCTTC. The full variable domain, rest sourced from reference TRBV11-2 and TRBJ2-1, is EAGVAQSPRYKIIEKRQSVAFWCNPISGHATLYWYQQILGQGPKLLIQFQNNGVVDDSQLPKDRFSAERLKGVDSTLKIQPAKLEDSAVYLCASSFGQGVGKLYNEQFFGPGTRLTVL.

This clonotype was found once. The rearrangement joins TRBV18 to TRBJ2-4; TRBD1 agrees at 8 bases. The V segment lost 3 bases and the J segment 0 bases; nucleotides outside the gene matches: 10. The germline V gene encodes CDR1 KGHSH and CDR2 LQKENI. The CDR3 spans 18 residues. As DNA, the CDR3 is TGTGCCAGCTCACCTCATTCAGGGGGCGCGGTAGCCAAAAACATTCAGTACTTC. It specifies CASSPHSGGAVAKNIQYF.

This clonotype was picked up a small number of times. In DNA form, the CDR3 reads TGTGCCAGCTCACCAAGCAGGGAGTTTGAGCAGTTCTTC. Protein sequence: CASSPSREFEQFF. The V gene is TRBV18, the J gene TRBJ2-1; TRBD1 or TRBD2 may be the D gene (5 bases each). This CDR3 comprises 13 residues. The germline V gene has CDR1 KGHSH and CDR2 LQKENI. Trimming removed 2 bases at V and 9 bases at J, with 11 bases between.

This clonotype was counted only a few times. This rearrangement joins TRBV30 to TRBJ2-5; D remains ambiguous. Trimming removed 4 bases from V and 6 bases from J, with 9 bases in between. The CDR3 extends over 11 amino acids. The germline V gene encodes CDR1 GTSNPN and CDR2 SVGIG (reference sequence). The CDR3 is CAWNYGQTQYF. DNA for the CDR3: TGTGCCTGGAATTACGGCCAGACCCAGTACTTC.

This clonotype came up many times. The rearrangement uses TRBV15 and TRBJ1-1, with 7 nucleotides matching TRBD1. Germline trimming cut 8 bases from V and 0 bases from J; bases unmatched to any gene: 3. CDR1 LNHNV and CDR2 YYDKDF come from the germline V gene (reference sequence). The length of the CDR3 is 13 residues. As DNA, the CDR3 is TGTGCCACCCGCGGGACAGTGAACACTGAAGCTTTCTTT. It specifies CATRGTVNTEAFF.

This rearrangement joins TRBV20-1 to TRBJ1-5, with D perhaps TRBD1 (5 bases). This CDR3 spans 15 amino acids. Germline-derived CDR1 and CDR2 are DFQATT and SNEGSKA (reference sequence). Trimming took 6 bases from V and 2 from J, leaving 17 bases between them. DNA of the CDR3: TGCAGTGCCCGACAGTTTAGGGACGGCAATCAGCCCCAGCATTTT. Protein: CSARQFRDGNQPQHF.

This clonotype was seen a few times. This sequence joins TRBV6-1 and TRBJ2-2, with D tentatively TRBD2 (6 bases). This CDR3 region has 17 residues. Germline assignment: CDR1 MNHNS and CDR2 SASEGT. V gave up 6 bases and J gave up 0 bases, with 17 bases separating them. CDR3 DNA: TGTGCCAGCAGGCTAGAGGGAGGCTCAACGAACACCGGGGAGCTGTTTTTT. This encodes CASRLEGGSTNTGELFF.

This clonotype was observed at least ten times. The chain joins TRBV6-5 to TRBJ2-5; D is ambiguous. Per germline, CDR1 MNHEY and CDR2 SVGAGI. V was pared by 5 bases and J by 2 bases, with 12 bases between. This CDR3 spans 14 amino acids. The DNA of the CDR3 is TGTGCCAGCAGTAACTATGGGCCTCAAGAGACCCAGTACTTC. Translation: CASSNYGPQETQYF.

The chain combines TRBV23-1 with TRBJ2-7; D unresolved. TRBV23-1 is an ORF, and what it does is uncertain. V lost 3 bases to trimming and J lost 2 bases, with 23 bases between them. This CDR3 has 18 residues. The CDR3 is CASSHQSPTAPIPYEQYF. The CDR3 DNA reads TGCGCCAGCAGTCACCAATCCCCCACGGCTCCCATCCCCTACGAGCAGTACTTC.

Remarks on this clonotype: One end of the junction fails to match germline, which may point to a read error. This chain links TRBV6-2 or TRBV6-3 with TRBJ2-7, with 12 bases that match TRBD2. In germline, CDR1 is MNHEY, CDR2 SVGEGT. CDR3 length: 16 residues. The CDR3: CVSSPHTSGRSYEQYF. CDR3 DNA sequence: TGTGTCAGCAGCCCACATACTAGCGGGAGGTCCTACGAGCAGTACTTC.

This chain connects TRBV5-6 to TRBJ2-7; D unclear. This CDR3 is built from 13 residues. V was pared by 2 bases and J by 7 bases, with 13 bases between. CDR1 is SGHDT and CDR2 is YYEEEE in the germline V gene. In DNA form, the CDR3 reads TGTGCCAGCAGCTTACGGTTGGAACTGGAGCAGTACTTC. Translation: CASSLRLELEQYF.

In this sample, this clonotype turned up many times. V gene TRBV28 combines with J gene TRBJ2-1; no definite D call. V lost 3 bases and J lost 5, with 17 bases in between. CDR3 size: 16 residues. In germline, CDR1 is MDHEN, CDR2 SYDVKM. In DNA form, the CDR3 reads TGTGCCAGCAGTTTGCCAGCTGGGCAACAAAACAATGAGCAGTTCTTC. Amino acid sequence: CASSLPAGQQNNEQFF.

The CDR3 here is CSVGWNYGYTF. DNA of the CDR3: TGCAGCGTTGGGTGGAACTATGGCTACACCTTC. The genes are TRBV29-1 and TRBJ1-2; D is unclear. The germline V and J ends were trimmed by 4 bases and 2 bases, with 5 bases remaining between them. Germline CDR1 SQVTM, CDR2 ANQGSEA. The CDR3 has 11 residues.

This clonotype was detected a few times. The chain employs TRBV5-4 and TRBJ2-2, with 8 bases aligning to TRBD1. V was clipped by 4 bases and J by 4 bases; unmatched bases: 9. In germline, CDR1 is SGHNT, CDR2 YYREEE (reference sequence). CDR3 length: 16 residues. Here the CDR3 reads CASSGWDRTSTGELFF. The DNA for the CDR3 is TGTGCCAGCAGCGGCTGGGACAGGACGAGCACCGGGGAGCTGTTTTTT.

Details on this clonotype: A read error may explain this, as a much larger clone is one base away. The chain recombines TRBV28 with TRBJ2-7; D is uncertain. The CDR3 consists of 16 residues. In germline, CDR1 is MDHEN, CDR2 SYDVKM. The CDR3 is CASRRDLPVSSSEQYF. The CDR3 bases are TGTGCCAGCAGGCGCGACTTACCGGTGTCATCCTCCGAGCAGTACTTC.

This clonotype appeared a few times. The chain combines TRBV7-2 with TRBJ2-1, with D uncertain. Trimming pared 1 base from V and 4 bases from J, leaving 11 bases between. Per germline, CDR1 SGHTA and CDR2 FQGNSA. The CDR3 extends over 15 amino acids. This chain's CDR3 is CASSLVYRQYNEQFF. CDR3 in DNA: TGTGCCAGCAGCTTAGTATATCGGCAATACAATGAGCAGTTCTTC. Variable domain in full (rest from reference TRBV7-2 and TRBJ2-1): GAGVSQSPSNKVTEKGKDVELRCDPISGHTALYWYRQSLGQGLEFLIYFQGNSAPDKSGLPSDRFSAERTGGSVSTLTIQRTQQEDSAVYLCASSLVYRQYNEQFFGPGTRLTVL.

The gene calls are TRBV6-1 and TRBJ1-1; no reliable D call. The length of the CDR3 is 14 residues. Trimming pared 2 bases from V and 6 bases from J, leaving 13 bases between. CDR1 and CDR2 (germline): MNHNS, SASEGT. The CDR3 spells CASSEIPGGPEAFF. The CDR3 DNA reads TGTGCCAGCAGTGAAATCCCGGGAGGTCCTGAAGCTTTCTTT.

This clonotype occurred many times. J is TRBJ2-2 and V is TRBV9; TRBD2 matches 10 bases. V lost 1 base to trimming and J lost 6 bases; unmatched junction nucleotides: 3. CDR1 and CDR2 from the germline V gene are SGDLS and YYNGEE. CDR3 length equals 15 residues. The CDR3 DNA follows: TGTGCCAGCAGCGTATCTAGCGGGAGCGCCGGGGAGCTGTTTTTT. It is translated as CASSVSSGSAGELFF. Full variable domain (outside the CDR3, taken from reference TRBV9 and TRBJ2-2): DSGVTQTPKHLITATGQRVTLRCSPRSGDLSVYWYQQSLDQGLQFLIQYYNGEERAKGNILERFSAQQFPDLHSELNLSSLELGDSALYFCASSVSSGSAGELFFGEGSRLTVL.

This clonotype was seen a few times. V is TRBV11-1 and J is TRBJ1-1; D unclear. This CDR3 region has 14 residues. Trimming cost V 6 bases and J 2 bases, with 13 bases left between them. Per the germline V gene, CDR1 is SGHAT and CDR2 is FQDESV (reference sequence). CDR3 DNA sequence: TGTGCCAGCAGACCAGGACTTGGAAACACTGAAGCTTTCTTT. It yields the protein CASRPGLGNTEAFF.

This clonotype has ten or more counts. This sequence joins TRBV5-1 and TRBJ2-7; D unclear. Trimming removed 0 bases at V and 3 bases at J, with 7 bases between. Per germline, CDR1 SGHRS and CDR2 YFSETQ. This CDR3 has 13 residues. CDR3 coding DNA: TGCGCCAGCAGCTTGGCCGGAATCTACGAGCAGTACTTC. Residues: CASSLAGIYEQYF. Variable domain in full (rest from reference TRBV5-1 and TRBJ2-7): KAGVTQTPRYLIKTRGQQVTLSCSPISGHRSVSWYQQTPGQGLQFLFEYFSETQRNKGNFPGRFSGRQFSNSRSEMNVSTLELGDSALYLCASSLAGIYEQYFGPGTRLTVT.

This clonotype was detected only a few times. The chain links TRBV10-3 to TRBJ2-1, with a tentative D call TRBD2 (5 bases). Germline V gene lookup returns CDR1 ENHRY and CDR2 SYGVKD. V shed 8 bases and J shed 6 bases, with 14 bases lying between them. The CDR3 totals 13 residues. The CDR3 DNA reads TGTGCCATCCTGGCCAGCGGATTCAATGAGCAGTTCTTC. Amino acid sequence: CAILASGFNEQFF.

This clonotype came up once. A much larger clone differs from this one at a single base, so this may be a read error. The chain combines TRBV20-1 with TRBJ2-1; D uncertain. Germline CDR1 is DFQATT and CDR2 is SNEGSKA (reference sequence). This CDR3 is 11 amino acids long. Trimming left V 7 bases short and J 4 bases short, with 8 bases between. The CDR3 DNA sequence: TGCAGTGGTAAACAATACAATGAGCAGTTCTTC. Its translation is CSGKQYNEQFF.

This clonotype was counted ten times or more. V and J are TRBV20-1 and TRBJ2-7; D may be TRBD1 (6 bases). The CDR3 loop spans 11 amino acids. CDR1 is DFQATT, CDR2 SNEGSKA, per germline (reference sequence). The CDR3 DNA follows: TGCAGGGCTGCACAGGGAAACGAGCAGTACTTC. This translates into CRAAQGNEQYF.

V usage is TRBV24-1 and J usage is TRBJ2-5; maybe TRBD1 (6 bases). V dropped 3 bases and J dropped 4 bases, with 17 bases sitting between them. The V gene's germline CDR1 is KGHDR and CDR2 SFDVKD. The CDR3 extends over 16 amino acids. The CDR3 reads CATSDAGATAAETQYF. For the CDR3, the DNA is TGTGCCACCAGTGATGCAGGGGCCACAGCGGCAGAGACCCAGTACTTC.

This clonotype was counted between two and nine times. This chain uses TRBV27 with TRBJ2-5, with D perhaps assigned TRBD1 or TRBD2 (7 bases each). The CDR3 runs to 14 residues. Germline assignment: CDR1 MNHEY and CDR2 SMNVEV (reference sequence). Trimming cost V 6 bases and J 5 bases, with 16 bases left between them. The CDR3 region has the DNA TGTGCCAGCAGCGCAGGGGGGGTCTGGGAGACCCAGTACTTC. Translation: CASSAGGVWETQYF.

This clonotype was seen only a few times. The CDR3 is CATGRQETQYF. CDR3 nucleotide sequence: TGTGCCACTGGGCGGCAAGAGACCCAGTACTTC. The chain combines TRBV6-6 with TRBJ2-5; D remains ambiguous. Germline V gene sequence: CDR1 MNHNY, CDR2 SVGAGI (reference sequence). Trimming cost V 10 bases and J 2 bases, with 8 bases left between them. The CDR3 contains 11 residues.